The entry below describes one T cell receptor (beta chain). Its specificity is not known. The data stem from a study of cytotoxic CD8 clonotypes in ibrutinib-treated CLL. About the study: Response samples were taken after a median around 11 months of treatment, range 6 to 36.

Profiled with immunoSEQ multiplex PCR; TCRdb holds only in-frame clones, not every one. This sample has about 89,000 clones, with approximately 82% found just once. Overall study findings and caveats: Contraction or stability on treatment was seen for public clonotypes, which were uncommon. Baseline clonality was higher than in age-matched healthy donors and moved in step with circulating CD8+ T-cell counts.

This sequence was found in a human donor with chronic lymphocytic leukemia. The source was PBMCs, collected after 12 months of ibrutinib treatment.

The CDR3 loop reads CASSSRLAGGPRTDTQYF. CDR3 nucleotides: TGTGCCAGCAGTTCTCGACTAGCGGGGGGGCCCCGTACAGATACGCAGTATTTT. This rearrangement joins TRBV27 to TRBJ2-3; 14 bases match TRBD2. The CDR3 totals 18 residues. Trimming removed 4 bases from V and 3 bases from J; junction bases left unmatched: 9. CDR1 and CDR2 (germline): MNHEY, SMNVEV (reference sequence).